Below are 17 T cell receptor beta chains sequenced from a single sample in a study of blood T cell repertoires in COVID-19. Data came from immunoSEQ multiplex PCR; TCRdb stores just in-frame clones and leaves some out. The sample carries about 140,000 clones, roughly 81% recorded once. Sequencing input: peripheral blood. The receptors shown here come from a woman in her fifties or sixties with active or convalescent COVID-19.

This chain joins TRBV7-8 and TRBJ2-7; no clear D gene. V was shortened by 2 bases and J by 4 bases, with 15 bases between the two germline ends. The CDR3 loop spans 15 amino acids. CDR1 is SGHVS and CDR2 is FQNEAQ in the germline V gene. The CDR3, as DNA: TGTGCCAGCAGCTTATCCGGGTCATTGTCGTACGAGCAGTACTTC. Translating it yields CASSLSGSLSYEQYF.

This clone was observed a single time. The chain links TRBV7-9 to TRBJ1-3; no reliable D call. Trimming removed 5 bases at V and 0 bases at J, with 14 bases between. The germline V gene has CDR1 SEHNR and CDR2 FQNEAQ (reference sequence). The CDR3 extends over 16 amino acids. This chain's CDR3 is CASSPAEAVSGNTIYF. In DNA form, the CDR3 reads TGTGCCAGCAGCCCCGCTGAGGCGGTCTCTGGAAACACCATATATTTT.

V is TRBV19 and J is TRBJ2-5, with 9 nucleotides matching TRBD1. The germline gives CDR1 LNHDA, CDR2 SQIVND (reference sequence). The CDR3 extends over 14 amino acids. Trimming removed 6 bases from V and 3 bases from J; junction bases left unmatched: 5. The DNA of the CDR3 is TGTGCCAGTAGGGACAGGGGTGGGGAAGAGACCCAGTACTTC. Residues: CASRDRGGEETQYF.

The chain couples TRBV24-1 to TRBJ2-1; D may be TRBD2 (6 bases). V dropped 3 bases and J dropped 0 bases, with 11 bases sitting between them. The CDR3 extends over 16 amino acids. Germline V lookup: CDR1 KGHDR, CDR2 SFDVKD. CDR3 amino acids: CATSDPIADSYNEQFF. DNA of the CDR3: TGTGCCACCAGTGATCCGATAGCGGACTCCTACAATGAGCAGTTCTTC.

The chain uses TRBV7-3 and TRBJ2-7, with D unclear. CDR3 length equals 14 residues. Trimming cost V 5 bases and J 4 bases, with 15 bases left between them. Looked up from germline, CDR1 is SGHTA and CDR2 is FQGTGA. The chain's CDR3 is CASSPDGDLYEQYF. As DNA, the CDR3 is TGTGCCAGCAGCCCCGACGGAGACCTATACGAGCAGTACTTC. The full variable domain, its missing parts supplied by reference TRBV7-3 and TRBJ2-7, is GAGVSQTPSNKVTEKGKYVELRCDPISGHTALYWYRQSLGQGPEFLIYFQGTGAADDSGLPNDRFFAVRPEGSVSTLKIQRTERGDSAVYLCASSPDGDLYEQYFGPGTRLTVT.

The sample holds a few counts of this clone. V is TRBV7-2 and J is TRBJ2-2, with 7 positions matching TRBD2. The CDR3 covers 14 residues. The germline gives CDR1 SGHTA, CDR2 FQGNSA. V dropped 1 base and J dropped 6; count of bases not matched to a gene: 2. The CDR3 protein is CASSLVLAAGELFF. In nucleotides, the CDR3 is TGTGCCAGCAGCTTAGTGCTAGCGGCCGGGGAGCTGTTTTTT.

The chain uses TRBV27 and TRBJ1-6; 7 nucleotides match TRBD1. J gave up 1 base and V 0 bases, and 3 bases lay outside the gene matches. The length of the CDR3 is 17 residues. Germline values: CDR1 MNHEY, CDR2 SMNVEV (reference sequence). The CDR3 nucleotides read TGTGCCAGCAGTTTATCCAGGGACAGTTCCTATAATTCACCCCTCCACTTT. It is translated as CASSLSRDSSYNSPLHF.

The CDR3 region is CAISEGRTSGLYEQYF. The CDR3 DNA is TGTGCCATCAGTGAGGGAAGGACTAGCGGGTTGTACGAGCAGTACTTC. The V and J genes are TRBV10-3 and TRBJ2-7; TRBD2 matches at 11 bases. Germline V CDR1 and CDR2: ENHRY, SYGVKD. CDR3 size: 16 residues. V trimming: 2 bases; J trimming: 4 bases; junction bases outside the gene matches: 7.

The rearrangement joins TRBV20-1 to TRBJ2-2; 13 positions match TRBD2. The CDR3 consists of 18 residues. Trimming removed 4 bases from V and 4 bases from J; junction bases left unmatched: 12. CDR1 and CDR2 from the germline V gene are DFQATT and SNEGSKA (reference sequence). CDR3 sequence (DNA): TGCAGTGCTACTGACCCAACAGGACTAGCGGGGGTCACCGGGGAGCTGTTTTTT. Encoded protein: CSATDPTGLAGVTGELFF.

This chain joins TRBV2 and TRBJ1-1; TRBD1 agrees at 8 bases. CDR3 size: 13 residues. Germline V gene lookup returns CDR1 SNHLY and CDR2 FYNNEI. Trimming took 6 bases from V and 3 from J; bases not matched to a gene: 3. The CDR3: CASRGQGYTEAFF. Written as DNA, the CDR3 is TGTGCCAGCAGAGGACAGGGCTACACTGAAGCTTTCTTT.

The rearrangement joins TRBV4-3 to TRBJ2-5, with 9 bases identical to TRBD2. CDR3 length: 16 amino acids. Germline CDR1 and CDR2: LGHNA and YSLEER. The J segment lost 5 bases and the V segment lost 4 bases, leaving 11 bases of the junction unmatched. Written as DNA, the CDR3 is TGCGCCAGCAGCCTCGGGTTTGCTAGCGGGGTGGAGACCCAGTACTTC. It is translated as CASSLGFASGVETQYF.

V usage is TRBV12-3 or TRBV12-4 and J usage is TRBJ1-1, with a tentative D call TRBD1 (5 bases). The CDR3 extends over 12 amino acids. With 3 bases removed from V and 8 bases from J, the gap between germline ends came to 10 bases. In nucleotides, the CDR3 is TGTGCCAGCAGTTTCTACAGGACCGAAGCTTTCTTT. The encoded protein is CASSFYRTEAFF.

This chain links TRBV6-5 with TRBJ1-5, with 7 nucleotides matching TRBD1. The CDR3 totals 15 residues. Germline CDR1 is MNHEY and CDR2 is SVGAGI. V was clipped by 5 bases and J by 3 bases; unmatched bases: 7. The CDR3 nucleotides read TGTGCCAGCAGTCCCTTACAGGGGACCAATCAGCCCCAGCATTTT. It yields the protein CASSPLQGTNQPQHF.

This clone has a single count. The V and J genes are TRBV5-1 and TRBJ1-1; D is undetermined. CDR3 length: 14 amino acids. Per germline, CDR1 SGHRS and CDR2 YFSETQ. The V and J ends lost 0 bases and 0 bases respectively, with 6 bases between them. The CDR3 DNA is TGCGCCAGCAGCTTGGCCTTAATGAACACTGAAGCTTTCTTT. It is translated as CASSLALMNTEAFF.

The gene calls are TRBV10-1 and TRBJ1-2; D is ambiguous. Germline V gives CDR1 WNHNN, CDR2 SYGVQD (reference sequence). Trimming shortened V by 9 bases and J by 4 bases, and 9 bases separated the two germline ends. This CDR3 has 11 residues. CDR3 region: CARKSGYGYTF. The CDR3 DNA follows: TGCGCCAGGAAGAGCGGCTATGGCTACACCTTC.

The V gene is TRBV19, the J gene TRBJ2-1; tentative D call: TRBD1 (5 bases). The germline V gene encodes CDR1 LNHDA and CDR2 SQIVND (reference sequence). The germline V and J ends were trimmed by 4 bases and 2 bases, with 12 bases remaining between them. The CDR3 has 15 residues. The CDR3 nucleotides read TGTGCCAGTAGTACCTCCAGGGCCACCTACAATGAGCAGTTCTTC. It encodes CASSTSRATYNEQFF.

This clone was recorded a few times. The genes are TRBV10-3 and TRBJ2-7; TRBD1 agrees at 11 bases. CDR1 is ENHRY and CDR2 is SYGVKD in the germline V gene. The CDR3 length is 14 residues. Trimming removed 7 bases from V and 7 bases from J; junction bases left unmatched: 9. DNA of the CDR3: TGTGCCATCACCGAGGACAGGGGGCTCGGTGAGCAGTACTTC. The encoded protein is CAITEDRGLGEQYF.